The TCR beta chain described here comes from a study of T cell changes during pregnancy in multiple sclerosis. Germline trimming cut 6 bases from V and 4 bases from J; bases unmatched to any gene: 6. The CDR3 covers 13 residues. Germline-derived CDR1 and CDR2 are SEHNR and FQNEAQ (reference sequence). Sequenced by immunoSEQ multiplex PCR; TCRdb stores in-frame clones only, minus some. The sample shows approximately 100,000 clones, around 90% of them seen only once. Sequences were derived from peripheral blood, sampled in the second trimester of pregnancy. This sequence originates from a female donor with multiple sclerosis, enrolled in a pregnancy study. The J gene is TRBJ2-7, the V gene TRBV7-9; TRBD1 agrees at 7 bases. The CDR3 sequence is CASRSGTEYEQYF. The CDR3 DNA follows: TGTGCCAGCAGGTCCGGGACAGAGTACGAGCAGTACTTC.